These 15 T cell receptor beta chains originate from one sample sequenced in a study of blood T cell repertoires in COVID-19. The data were produced by immunoSEQ multiplex PCR, yet TCRdb's version contains in-frame clones alone and is incomplete. Among under 65,000 clones, more than 65% were seen once, and the ten largest hold about 6%. What was sequenced was peripheral blood. The receptors originated from a woman in her fifties or sixties with acute or convalescent COVID-19.

This chain joins TRBV29-1 and TRBJ1-5; the D is unclear. CDR3 length equals 12 residues. CDR1 and CDR2 (germline): SQVTM, ANQGSEA. Trimming removed 4 bases at V and 3 bases at J, with 7 bases between. The CDR3 nucleotides are TGCAGCGTTGGAGGGCCCAATCAGCCCCAGCATTTT. Translation gives CSVGGPNQPQHF.

This chain joins TRBV7-9 and TRBJ2-7, with 9 bases that match TRBD2. The length of the CDR3 is 15 residues. The V gene's germline CDR1 is SEHNR and CDR2 FQNEAQ (reference sequence). The J segment lost 2 bases and the V segment lost 0 bases, leaving 2 bases of the junction unmatched. The CDR3: CASSLAGLAPYEQYF. In nucleotides, the CDR3 is TGTGCCAGCAGCTTAGCGGGACTAGCACCCTACGAGCAGTACTTC.

The chain is built from TRBV19 and TRBJ1-5; 10 bases agree with TRBD1. The CDR3 spans 15 residues. CDR1 is LNHDA, CDR2 SQIVND, per germline (reference sequence). Losses at the gene ends were 5 bases for V and 6 bases for J; bases not matched to a gene: 7. The CDR3 region is CASSSPGTGAQPQHF. The DNA of the CDR3 is TGTGCCAGTAGTTCGCCCGGGACAGGGGCTCAGCCCCAGCATTTT.

This clone showed up just a few times. The gene calls are TRBV5-1 and TRBJ2-1; 9 nucleotides agree with TRBD1. Germline CDR1 and CDR2: SGHRS and YFSETQ. V dropped 2 bases and J dropped 5; count of bases not matched to a gene: 8. CDR3 size: 16 residues. This chain's CDR3 is CASSFELGQGDNEQFF. The CDR3 bases are TGCGCCAGCAGCTTCGAACTGGGACAGGGCGACAATGAGCAGTTCTTC. The whole variable domain, filled in from reference TRBV5-1 and TRBJ2-1, reads KAGVTQTPRYLIKTRGQQVTLSCSPISGHRSVSWYQQTPGQGLQFLFEYFSETQRNKGNFPGRFSGRQFSNSRSEMNVSTLELGDSALYLCASSFELGQGDNEQFFGPGTRLTVL.

This clone was counted once. The chain recombines TRBV6-1 with TRBJ1-6; tentative D call: TRBD1 (6 bases). CDR3 size: 18 residues. V was clipped by 0 bases and J by 5 bases, with 17 bases between them. CDR1 MNHNS and CDR2 SASEGT come from the germline V gene. The CDR3 here is CASSEALLGQGNNSPLHF. The CDR3 DNA sequence: TGTGCCAGCAGTGAAGCGCTTCTGGGGCAGGGGAATAATTCACCCCTCCACTTT.

The J gene is TRBJ1-6, the V gene TRBV6-4; D perhaps matches TRBD1 (5 bases). CDR1 and CDR2 from the germline V gene are MRHNA and SNTAGT. Trimming removed 3 bases at V and 5 bases at J, with 26 bases between. CDR3 length equals 20 residues. The CDR3 DNA is TGTGCCAGCAGTGAAAGGTATCGCCCCAGGATGGGGCGTCATAATTCACCCCTCCACTTT. This gives the protein CASSERYRPRMGRHNSPLHF.

The chain links TRBV4-2 to TRBJ2-5, with a possible D match to TRBD1 (6 bases). Trimming cost V 0 bases and J 7 bases, with 21 bases left between them. The CDR3 contains 17 residues. The V gene's germline CDR1 is LGHNA and CDR2 YNFKEQ. CDR3 protein: CASSQDQGQGLGRTQYF. CDR3 in DNA: TGTGCCAGCAGCCAAGATCAGGGGCAGGGGTTAGGTAGGACCCAGTACTTC.

The genes are TRBV4-2 and TRBJ1-2; a possible D gene is TRBD1 (5 bases). The CDR3 contains 15 residues. Germline CDR1 is LGHNA and CDR2 is YNFKEQ. V lost 2 bases to trimming and J lost 5 bases, with 15 bases between them. CDR3 in amino acids: CASSQSGTGDYGYTF. CDR3 DNA: TGTGCCAGCAGCCAATCGGGGACGGGGGATTATGGCTACACCTTC.

Written as DNA, the CDR3 is TGCAGCGTTGAAGGCGGACAGGGGAACACAGATACGCAGTATTTT. This translates into CSVEGGQGNTDTQYF. The chain combines TRBV29-1 with TRBJ2-3; TRBD1 aligns across 9 bases. Germline CDR1 is SQVTM and CDR2 is ANQGSEA. This CDR3 is 15 amino acids long. Losses at the gene ends were 1 base for V and 2 bases for J; bases not matched to a gene: 4.

The CDR3 sequence is CASSTSGYNSPLHF. The CDR3 bases are TGCGCCAGCAGCACCTCAGGGTATAATTCACCCCTCCACTTT. V usage is TRBV5-1 and J usage is TRBJ1-6, with D possibly TRBD1 on 5 matching bases. The CDR3 extends over 14 amino acids. V was clipped by 4 bases and J by 4 bases, with 9 bases between them. The germline CDR1 and CDR2 sequences are SGHRS and YFSETQ.

The CDR3 DNA follows: TGTGCCAGCAGCCCGCAAGAGGGAACCGAGCAGTTCTTC. Amino acids: CASSPQEGTEQFF. The chain employs TRBV9 and TRBJ2-1, with a possible D match to TRBD2 (5 bases). CDR3 length: 13 amino acids. V lost 4 bases, J lost 10 bases, and 15 bases lay in between. Germline CDR1 reads SGDLS; CDR2 reads YYNGEE.

V usage is TRBV2 and J usage is TRBJ1-1, with TRBD1 matching over 8 bases. J gave up 2 bases and V 3 bases, and 8 bases lay outside the gene matches. The CDR3 is 16 amino acids. CDR1 and CDR2 (germline): SNHLY, FYNNEI. In nucleotides, the CDR3 is TGTGCCAGCAGTGAGATCCAGGGGGCCTTTAACACTGAAGCTTTCTTT. This translates into CASSEIQGAFNTEAFF.

This clone turned up a few times. V is TRBV25-1 and J is TRBJ2-7; D remains ambiguous. The CDR3 contains 13 residues. CDR1 is MGHDK and CDR2 is SYGVNS in the germline V gene. V was shortened by 7 bases and J by 6 bases, with 16 bases between the two germline ends. CDR3 nucleotide sequence: TGTGCCAGCACCCCCCCGATGTCGGGCGAGCAGTACTTC. Protein product: CASTPPMSGEQYF.

The V call is TRBV2, the J call TRBJ1-2; 7 bases line up with TRBD1. J gave up 2 bases and V 1 base, and 7 bases lay outside the gene matches. Germline CDR1 is SNHLY and CDR2 is FYNNEI. The CDR3 is 16 amino acids. For the CDR3, the DNA is TGTGCCAGCAGTGAAGATCCGGGACAGACCAACTATGGCTACACCTTC. Protein product: CASSEDPGQTNYGYTF.

The chain links TRBV21-1 to TRBJ1-5. TRBV21-1 is marked as a pseudogene. CDR3 length: 14 residues. For the CDR3, the DNA is TGTGCCAGCAGGCGGAGGGGTCCCGTACGGCCCCAGCATTTT. As protein: CASRRRGPVRPQHF.